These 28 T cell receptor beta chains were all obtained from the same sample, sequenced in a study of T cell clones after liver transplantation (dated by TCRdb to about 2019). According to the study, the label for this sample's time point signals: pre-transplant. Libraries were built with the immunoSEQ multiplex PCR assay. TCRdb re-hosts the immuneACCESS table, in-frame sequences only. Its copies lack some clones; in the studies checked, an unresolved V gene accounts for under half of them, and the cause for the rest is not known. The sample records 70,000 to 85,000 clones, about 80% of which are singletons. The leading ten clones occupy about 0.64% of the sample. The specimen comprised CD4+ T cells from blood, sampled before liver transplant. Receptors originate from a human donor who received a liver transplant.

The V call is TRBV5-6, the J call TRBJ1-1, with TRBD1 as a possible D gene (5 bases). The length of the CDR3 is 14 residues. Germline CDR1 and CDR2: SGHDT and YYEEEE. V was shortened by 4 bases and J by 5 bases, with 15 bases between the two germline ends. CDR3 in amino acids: CASSPGTPGTEAFF. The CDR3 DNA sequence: TGTGCCAGCAGCCCCGGGACCCCGGGGACTGAAGCTTTCTTT.

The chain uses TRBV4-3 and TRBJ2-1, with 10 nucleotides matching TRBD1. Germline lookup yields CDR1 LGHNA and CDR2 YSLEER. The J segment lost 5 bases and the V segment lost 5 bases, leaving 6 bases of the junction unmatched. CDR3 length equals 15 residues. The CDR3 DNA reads TGCGCCAGCAGCGGACGACAGGGGGCAAACAATGAGCAGTTCTTC. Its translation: CASSGRQGANNEQFF.

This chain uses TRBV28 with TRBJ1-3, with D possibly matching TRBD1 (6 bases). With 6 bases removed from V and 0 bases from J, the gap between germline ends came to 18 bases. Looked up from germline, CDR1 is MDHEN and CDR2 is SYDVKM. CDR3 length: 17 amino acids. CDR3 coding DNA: TGTGCCAGCAGCCGAGGGGGGTCCGGGGTCTCTGGAAACACCATATATTTT. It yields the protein CASSRGGSGVSGNTIYF.

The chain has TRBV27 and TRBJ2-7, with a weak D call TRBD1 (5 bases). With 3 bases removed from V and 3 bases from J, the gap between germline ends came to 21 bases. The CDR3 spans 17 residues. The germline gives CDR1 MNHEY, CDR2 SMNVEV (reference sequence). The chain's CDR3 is CASSFGRRGGWYYEQYF. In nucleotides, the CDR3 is TGTGCCAGCAGTTTCGGTCGTAGGGGTGGATGGTACTACGAGCAGTACTTC.

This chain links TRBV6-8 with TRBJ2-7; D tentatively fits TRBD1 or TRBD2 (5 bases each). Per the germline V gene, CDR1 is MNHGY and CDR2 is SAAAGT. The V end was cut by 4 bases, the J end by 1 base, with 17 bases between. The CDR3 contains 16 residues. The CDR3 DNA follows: TGTGCCAGCAGTTCCGCTCTTGGGGGTAAATCCTACGAGCAGTACTTC. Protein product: CASSSALGGKSYEQYF.

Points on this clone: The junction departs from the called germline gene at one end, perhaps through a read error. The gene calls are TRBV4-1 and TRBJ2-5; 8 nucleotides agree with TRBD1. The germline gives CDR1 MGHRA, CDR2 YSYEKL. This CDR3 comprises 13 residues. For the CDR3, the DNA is TGCGCCAGCAGCCAAGGTTCAGGGGGCTTATCCCACTTC. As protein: CASSQGSGGLSHF.

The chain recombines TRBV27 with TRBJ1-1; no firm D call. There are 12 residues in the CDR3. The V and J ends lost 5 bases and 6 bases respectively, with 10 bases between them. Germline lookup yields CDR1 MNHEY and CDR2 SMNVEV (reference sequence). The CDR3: CASSTGHPEAFF. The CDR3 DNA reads TGTGCCAGCAGTACGGGTCATCCTGAAGCTTTCTTT.

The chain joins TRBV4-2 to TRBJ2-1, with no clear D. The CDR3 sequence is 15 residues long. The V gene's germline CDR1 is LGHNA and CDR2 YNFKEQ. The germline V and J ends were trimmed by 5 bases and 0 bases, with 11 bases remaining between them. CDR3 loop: CASSYDKSSYNEQFF. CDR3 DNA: TGTGCCAGCAGCTACGACAAGTCCTCCTACAATGAGCAGTTCTTC.

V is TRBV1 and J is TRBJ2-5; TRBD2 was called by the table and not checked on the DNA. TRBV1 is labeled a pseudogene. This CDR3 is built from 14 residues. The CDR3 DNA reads TGCACCAGCAGCCAAGAGGGAGTAGGGATTCCCCATTACTTC. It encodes CTSSQEGVGIPHYF.

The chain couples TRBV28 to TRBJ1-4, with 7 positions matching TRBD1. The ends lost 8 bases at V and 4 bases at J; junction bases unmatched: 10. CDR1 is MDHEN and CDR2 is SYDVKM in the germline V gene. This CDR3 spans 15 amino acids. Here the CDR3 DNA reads TGTGCCAGCGCCGAAGGGACAGCCTTTAATGAAAAACTGTTTTTT. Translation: CASAEGTAFNEKLFF.

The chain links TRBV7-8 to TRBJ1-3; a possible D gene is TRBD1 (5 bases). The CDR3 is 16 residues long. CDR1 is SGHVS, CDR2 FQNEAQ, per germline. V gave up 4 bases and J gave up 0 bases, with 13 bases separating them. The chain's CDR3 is CASSYRRVFSGNTIYF. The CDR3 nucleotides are TGTGCCAGCAGCTACCGCAGGGTCTTCTCTGGAAACACCATATATTTT.

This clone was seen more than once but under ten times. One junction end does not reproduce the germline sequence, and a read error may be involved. CDR3 protein: CASSRGRPRLF. The CDR3 bases are TGTGCCAGCAGCCGCGGGAGGCCTCGGCTCTTC. V and J are TRBV11-2 and TRBJ2-1; TRBD2 aligns across 8 bases. The CDR3 has 11 amino acids. Germline CDR1 SGHAT, CDR2 FQNNGV.

This chain's CDR3 is CASSSFGHPQGYTF. CDR3 DNA sequence: TGTGCCAGCAGTTCCTTTGGACACCCGCAGGGCTACACCTTC. The V and J genes are TRBV28 and TRBJ1-2; D possibly corresponds to TRBD1 (5 bases). Germline V gene data show CDR1 as MDHEN and CDR2 as SYDVKM. V was clipped by 4 bases and J by 8 bases, with 17 bases between them. CDR3 length: 14 residues.

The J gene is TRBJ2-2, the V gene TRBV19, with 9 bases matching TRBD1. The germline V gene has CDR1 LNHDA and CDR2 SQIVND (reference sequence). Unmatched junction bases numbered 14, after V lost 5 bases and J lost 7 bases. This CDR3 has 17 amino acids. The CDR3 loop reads CASSRSPGQGKGGELFF. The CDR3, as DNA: TGTGCCAGTAGTCGATCACCGGGACAGGGAAAGGGCGGGGAGCTGTTTTTT.

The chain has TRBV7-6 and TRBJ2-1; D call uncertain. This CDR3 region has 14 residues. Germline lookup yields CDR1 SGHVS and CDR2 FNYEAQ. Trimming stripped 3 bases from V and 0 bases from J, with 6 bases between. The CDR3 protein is CASSLLSSYNEQFF. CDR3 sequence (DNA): TGTGCCAGCAGCTTGTTGAGCTCCTACAATGAGCAGTTCTTC.

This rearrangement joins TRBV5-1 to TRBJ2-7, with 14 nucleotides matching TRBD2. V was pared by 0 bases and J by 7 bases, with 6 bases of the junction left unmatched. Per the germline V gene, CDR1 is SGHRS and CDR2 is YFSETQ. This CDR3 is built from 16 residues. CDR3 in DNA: TGCGCCAGCAGCTTGGGACTAGCGGGAGGGAGTCAGGAGCAGTACTTC. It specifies CASSLGLAGGSQEQYF.

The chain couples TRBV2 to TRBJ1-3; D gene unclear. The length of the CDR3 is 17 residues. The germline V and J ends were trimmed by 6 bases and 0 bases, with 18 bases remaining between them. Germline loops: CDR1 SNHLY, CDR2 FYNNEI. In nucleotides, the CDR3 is TGTGCCAGCAGACTGTCTCTAACCCCCCTCTCTGGAAACACCATATATTTT. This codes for CASRLSLTPLSGNTIYF.

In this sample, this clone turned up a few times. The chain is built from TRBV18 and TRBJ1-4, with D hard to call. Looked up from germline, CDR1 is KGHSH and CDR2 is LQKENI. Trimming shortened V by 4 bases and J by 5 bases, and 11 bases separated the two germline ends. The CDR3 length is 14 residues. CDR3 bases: TGTGCCAGCTCACAACTCGATAGAAATGAAAAACTGTTTTTT. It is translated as CASSQLDRNEKLFF.

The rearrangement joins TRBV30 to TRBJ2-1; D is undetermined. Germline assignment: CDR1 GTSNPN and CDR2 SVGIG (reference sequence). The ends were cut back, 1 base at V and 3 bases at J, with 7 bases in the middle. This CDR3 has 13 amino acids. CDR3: CAWSGQYYNEQFF. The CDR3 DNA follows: TGTGCCTGGAGTGGGCAGTACTACAATGAGCAGTTCTTC.

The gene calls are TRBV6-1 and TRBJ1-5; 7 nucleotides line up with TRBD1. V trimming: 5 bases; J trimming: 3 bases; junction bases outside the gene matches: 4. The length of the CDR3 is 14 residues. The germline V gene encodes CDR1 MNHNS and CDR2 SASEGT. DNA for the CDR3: TGTGCCAGCAGTTTACAGGGGCACAATCAGCCCCAGCATTTT. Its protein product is CASSLQGHNQPQHF.

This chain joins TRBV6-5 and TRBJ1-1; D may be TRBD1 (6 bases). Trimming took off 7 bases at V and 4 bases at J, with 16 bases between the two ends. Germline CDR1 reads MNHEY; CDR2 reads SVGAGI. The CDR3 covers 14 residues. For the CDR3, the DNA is TGTGCCAGCAAAAGGGGGGGGACAACCACTGAAGCTTTCTTT. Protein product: CASKRGGTTTEAFF.

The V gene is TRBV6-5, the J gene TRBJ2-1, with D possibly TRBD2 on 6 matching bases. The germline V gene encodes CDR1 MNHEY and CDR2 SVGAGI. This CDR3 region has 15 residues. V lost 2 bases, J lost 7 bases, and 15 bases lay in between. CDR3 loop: CASSYGTQGRNEQFF. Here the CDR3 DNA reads TGTGCCAGCAGTTACGGGACTCAAGGTCGGAATGAGCAGTTCTTC.

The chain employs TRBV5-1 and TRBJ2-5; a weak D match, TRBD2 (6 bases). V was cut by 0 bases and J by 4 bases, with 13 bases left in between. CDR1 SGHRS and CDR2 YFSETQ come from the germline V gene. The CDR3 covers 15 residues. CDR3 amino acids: CASSLDGRVIETQYF. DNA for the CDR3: TGCGCCAGCAGCTTGGACGGGAGAGTGATAGAGACCCAGTACTTC.

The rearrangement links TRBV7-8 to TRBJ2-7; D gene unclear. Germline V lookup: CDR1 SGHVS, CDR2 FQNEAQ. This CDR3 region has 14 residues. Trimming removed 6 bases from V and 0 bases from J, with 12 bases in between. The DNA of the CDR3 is TGTGCCAGCAGTTTCCAGAGGAGCTCCTACGAGCAGTACTTC. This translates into CASSFQRSSYEQYF.

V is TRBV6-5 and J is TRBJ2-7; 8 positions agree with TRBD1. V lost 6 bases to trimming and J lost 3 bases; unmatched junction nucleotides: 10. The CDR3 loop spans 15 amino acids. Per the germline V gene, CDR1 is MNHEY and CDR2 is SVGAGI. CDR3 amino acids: CASRSWTGKNYEQYF. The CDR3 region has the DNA TGTGCCAGCAGATCCTGGACAGGGAAGAACTACGAGCAGTACTTC.

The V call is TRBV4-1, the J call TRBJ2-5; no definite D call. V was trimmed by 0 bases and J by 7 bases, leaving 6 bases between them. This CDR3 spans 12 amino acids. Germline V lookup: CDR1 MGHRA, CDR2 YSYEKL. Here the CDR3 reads CASSQDLGTQYF. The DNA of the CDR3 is TGCGCCAGCAGCCAAGATCTCGGGACCCAGTACTTC.

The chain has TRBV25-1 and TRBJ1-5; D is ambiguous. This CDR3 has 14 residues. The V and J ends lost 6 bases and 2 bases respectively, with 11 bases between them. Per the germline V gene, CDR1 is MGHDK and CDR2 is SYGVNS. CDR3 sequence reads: CASRGNTGNQPQHF. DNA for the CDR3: TGTGCCAGCAGGGGGAATACGGGCAATCAGCCCCAGCATTTT.

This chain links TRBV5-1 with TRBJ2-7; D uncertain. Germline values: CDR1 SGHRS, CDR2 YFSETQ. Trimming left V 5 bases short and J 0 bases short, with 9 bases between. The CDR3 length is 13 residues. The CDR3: CASSRGDSYEQYF. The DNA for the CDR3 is TGCGCCAGCAGTAGAGGAGACTCCTACGAGCAGTACTTC.